The 9 T cell receptor beta chains presented below share a single source sample, sequenced in a study of blood T cell repertoires in COVID-19. Using immunoSEQ multiplex PCR, the repertoire was profiled, and TCRdb retains in-frame clones only, with some absent. This table has approximately 190,000 clones, roughly 82% appearing once. What was sequenced was peripheral blood. These receptors all come from a woman aged 25 to 39 with acute or convalescent COVID-19.

The chain couples TRBV11-3 to TRBJ2-1, with a possible D match to TRBD2 (6 bases). The CDR3 sequence is 14 residues long. Per the germline V gene, CDR1 is SGHNT and CDR2 is YENEEA. The V end lost 1 base, the J end lost 15 bases, and 19 bases lay between the germline ends. The DNA of the CDR3 is TGTGCCAGCAGCTTAGGTTCGGGACTCCAGAAGCCGTTCTTC. It encodes CASSLGSGLQKPFF.

The DNA of the CDR3 is TGTGCCAGTAGTAATCCAGGCGGGGCGTCCAAAAACATTCAGTACTTC. Translation: CASSNPGGASKNIQYF. The chain combines TRBV19 with TRBJ2-4, with D perhaps TRBD2 (6 bases). Between the trimmed V and J ends, which lost 4 bases and 2 bases, there was a span of 15 bases. This CDR3 comprises 16 residues. Per the germline V gene, CDR1 is LNHDA and CDR2 is SQIVND (reference sequence).

The J gene is TRBJ1-4, the V gene TRBV6-6; TRBD1 aligns across 10 bases. Looked up from germline, CDR1 is MNHNY and CDR2 is SVGAGI (reference sequence). This CDR3 spans 15 amino acids. The trim removed 4 bases at V and 6 bases at J, leaving 5 bases unmatched. The CDR3 here is CASSSTGGADEKLFF. The DNA for the CDR3 is TGTGCCAGCAGTTCGACAGGGGGCGCCGATGAAAAACTGTTTTTT.

The chain recombines TRBV9 with TRBJ2-5; TRBD2 matches at 9 bases. CDR3 length: 17 residues. V lost 0 bases and J lost 1; bases outside the gene matches: 7. The germline V gene encodes CDR1 SGDLS and CDR2 YYNGEE. CDR3 sequence reads: CASSVGLSGGTQETQYF. The CDR3 coding sequence is TGTGCCAGCAGCGTAGGTCTGAGCGGGGGGACCCAAGAGACCCAGTACTTC.

The chain uses TRBV4-1 and TRBJ1-3; possibly TRBD1 for D (6 bases). V was cut by 0 bases and J by 0 bases, with 15 bases left in between. Germline V lookup: CDR1 MGHRA, CDR2 YSYEKL. CDR3 size: 18 residues. The CDR3 DNA sequence: TGCGCCAGCAGCCAAGAACCCCGACAGGAGAGCTCTGGAAACACCATATATTTT. Its protein product is CASSQEPRQESSGNTIYF.

The chain recombines TRBV24-1 with TRBJ1-6; tentative D call: TRBD1 (6 bases). The germline V gene encodes CDR1 KGHDR and CDR2 SFDVKD. The CDR3 has 16 residues. Trimming removed 3 bases from V and 7 bases from J, with 15 bases in between. The CDR3 nucleotides read TGTGCCACCAGTGATAGCCACAGGGTTAGGAATTCACCCCTCCACTTT. Encoded protein: CATSDSHRVRNSPLHF.

The chain employs TRBV7-3 and TRBJ1-1, with 8 bases fitting TRBD1. The CDR3 is made up of 14 amino acids. V lost 3 bases, J lost 6 bases, and 6 bases stayed unmatched. Germline V gene sequence: CDR1 SGHTA, CDR2 FQGTGA. In DNA form, the CDR3 reads TGTGCCAGCAGCTTTGACAGGGGTTCCGCTGAAGCTTTCTTT. It specifies CASSFDRGSAEAFF.

V usage is TRBV29-1 and J usage is TRBJ2-5; 11 bases line up with TRBD2. With V trimmed by 4 bases and J by 1 base, 5 bases remained unmatched. Germline-derived CDR1 and CDR2 are SQVTM and ANQGSEA. This CDR3 spans 15 amino acids. The CDR3: CSVVGTSGRQETQYF. CDR3 sequence (DNA): TGCAGCGTTGTGGGGACTAGCGGACGCCAAGAGACCCAGTACTTC.

The V gene is TRBV6-5, the J gene TRBJ2-7; tentative D call: TRBD1 (6 bases). V shed 2 bases and J shed 5 bases, with 16 bases lying between them. CDR1 and CDR2 (germline): MNHEY, SVGAGI. The length of the CDR3 is 15 residues. The DNA for the CDR3 is TGTGCCAGCAGTTACCTACAGGGAGCGGTCAACGAGCAGTACTTC. Amino acid sequence: CASSYLQGAVNEQYF.